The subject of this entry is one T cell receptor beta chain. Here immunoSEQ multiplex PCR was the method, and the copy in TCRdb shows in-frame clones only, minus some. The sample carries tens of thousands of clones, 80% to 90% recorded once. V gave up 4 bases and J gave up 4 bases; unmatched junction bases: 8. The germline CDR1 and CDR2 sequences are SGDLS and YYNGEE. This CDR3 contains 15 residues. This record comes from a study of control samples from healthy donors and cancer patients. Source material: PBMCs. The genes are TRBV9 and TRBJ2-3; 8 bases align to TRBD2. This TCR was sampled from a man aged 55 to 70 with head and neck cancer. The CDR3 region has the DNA TGTGCCAGCAGCATACTAGCGGACGGGGCAGATACGCAGTATTTT. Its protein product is CASSILADGADTQYF. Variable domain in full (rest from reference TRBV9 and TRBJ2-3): DSGVTQTPKHLITATGQRVTLRCSPRSGDLSVYWYQQSLDQGLQFLIQYYNGEERAKGNILERFSAQQFPDLHSELNLSSLELGDSALYFCASSILADGADTQYFGPGTRLTVL.